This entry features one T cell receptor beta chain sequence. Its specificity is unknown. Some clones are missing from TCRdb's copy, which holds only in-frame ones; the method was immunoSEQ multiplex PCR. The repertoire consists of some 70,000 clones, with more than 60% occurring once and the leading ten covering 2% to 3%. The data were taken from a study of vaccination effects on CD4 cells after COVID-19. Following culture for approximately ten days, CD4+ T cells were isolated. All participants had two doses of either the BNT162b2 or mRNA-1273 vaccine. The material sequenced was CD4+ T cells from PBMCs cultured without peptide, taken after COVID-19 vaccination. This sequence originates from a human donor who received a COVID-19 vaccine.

As DNA, the CDR3 is TGTGCCAGCAGCATCCGACAGGGACCTAATGAAAAACTGTTTTTT. Its translation: CASSIRQGPNEKLFF. The V gene is TRBV9, the J gene TRBJ1-4, with 7 bases that match TRBD1. The CDR3 contains 15 residues. Germline loops: CDR1 SGDLS, CDR2 YYNGEE. With V trimmed by 4 bases and J by 3 bases, 6 bases remained unmatched.